This TCR beta chain was recovered during a study of T cell responses to AZD1222 COVID-19 vaccine. On this clone: Its antigen is not known.

The repertoire was sequenced with immunoSEQ multiplex PCR; TCRdb's copy has only in-frame clones and lacks some. Of about 150,000 clones detected, around 92% appear once; the ten largest clones hold less than 3.5%. V lost 6 bases to trimming and J lost 0 bases, with 12 bases between them. CDR1 is ENHRY, CDR2 SYGVKD, per germline. The length of the CDR3 is 15 residues. Findings and limits, study-wide: Just a handful of AZD1222 recipients were seropositive at baseline. Samples come after the peak T cell response, not at day 14.

Second-dose groups at about 4 or about 12 weeks were pooled. The sample in question was peripheral blood, obtained 28 days after the second AZD1222 dose. This receptor was taken from an adult who received the AZD1222 COVID-19 vaccine. This chain links TRBV10-3 with TRBJ1-5, with D maybe TRBD1 (5 bases). CDR3 sequence: CAISHRDGSNQPQHF. The CDR3 DNA reads as TGTGCCATCAGCCACCGGGACGGTAGCAATCAGCCCCAGCATTTT.